Following are 19 T cell receptor beta chains from one sample sequenced in a study of OX40 agonist ivuxolimab in advanced cancers. Clones were read by immunoSEQ multiplex PCR, and TCRdb kept only the in-frame ones, dropping some. The table has roughly 53,000 clones, 85% to 90% seen once; the top ten hold under 5.5%. This material consisted of CD4+ or CD8+ T cells sorted from blood, taken in a trial of the OX40 agonist ivuxolimab. Receptors originate from an adult with an advanced solid tumor such as melanoma, head and neck, liver or kidney cancer.

This clone has just one count. J is TRBJ1-1 and V is TRBV6-5, with 8 nucleotides matching TRBD1. Germline CDR1 reads MNHEY; CDR2 reads SVGAGI. V shed 7 bases and J 6 bases; nucleotides not matched to a gene: 10. This CDR3 region has 14 residues. CDR3 DNA: TGTGCCAGCAAAAACACAGGGGGTGTATCTGAAGCTTTCTTT. It encodes CASKNTGGVSEAFF.

The rearrangement joins TRBV29-1 to TRBJ2-1; a possible D gene is TRBD1 (5 bases). V gave up 4 bases and J gave up 5 bases, with 12 bases separating them. Per the germline V gene, CDR1 is SQVTM and CDR2 is ANQGSEA. The CDR3 contains 13 residues. The chain's CDR3 is CSVARVRDNEQFF. The CDR3, as DNA: TGCAGCGTTGCCAGGGTAAGGGACAATGAGCAGTTCTTC.

The genes are TRBV5-6 and TRBJ2-7, with no clear D. Trimming removed 1 base at V and 5 bases at J, with 4 bases between. CDR3 length: 11 amino acids. Germline CDR1 reads SGHDT; CDR2 reads YYEEEE. The CDR3 loop reads CASSLLNEQYF. The DNA for the CDR3 is TGTGCCAGCAGCTTGCTGAACGAGCAGTACTTC.

The V gene is TRBV2, the J gene TRBJ2-3; D is unresolved. V was clipped by 1 base and J by 2 bases, with 13 bases between them. Germline values: CDR1 SNHLY, CDR2 FYNNEI. This CDR3 contains 16 residues. CDR3 sequence reads: CASSEGLSSFTDTQYF. CDR3 DNA sequence: TGTGCCAGCAGTGAAGGGCTAAGTTCATTCACAGATACGCAGTATTTT. Together with reference TRBV2 and TRBJ2-3, the CDR3 gives the full variable domain: EPEVTQTPSHQVTQMGQEVILRCVPISNHLYFYWYRQILGQKVEFLVSFYNNEISEKSEIFDDQFSVERPDGSNFTLKIRSTKLEDSAMYFCASSEGLSSFTDTQYFGPGTRLTVL.

The chain links TRBV6-6 to TRBJ1-2, with TRBD1 as a possible D gene (5 bases). From germline, CDR1 is MNHNY and CDR2 SVGAGI (reference sequence). The CDR3 runs to 14 residues. Trimming removed 10 bases at V and 7 bases at J, with 22 bases between. CDR3 nucleotides: TGTGCCACCTCGGACACAACCCTTCGAGTTGGCTACACCTTC. It translates to CATSDTTLRVGYTF.

The chain combines TRBV28 with TRBJ2-5; the match to TRBD2 covers 14 bases. CDR3 length: 15 amino acids. In germline, CDR1 is MDHEN, CDR2 SYDVKM. V dropped 6 bases and J dropped 4; count of bases not matched to a gene: 4. This CDR3 is CASSPGLAGVETQYF. The CDR3 DNA follows: TGTGCCAGCAGCCCGGGACTAGCGGGGGTAGAGACCCAGTACTTC. The whole variable domain, filled in from reference TRBV28 and TRBJ2-5, reads DVKVTQSSRYLVKRTGEKVFLECVQDMDHENMFWYRQDPGLGLRLIYFSYDVKMKEKGDIPEGYSVSREKKERFSLILESASTNQTSMYLCASSPGLAGVETQYFGPGTRLLVL.

This rearrangement joins TRBV19 to TRBJ2-7; D call uncertain. The length of the CDR3 is 10 residues. CDR1 is LNHDA and CDR2 is SQIVND in the germline V gene (reference sequence). The CDR3 is CPADVIEQYF. The CDR3 nucleotides read TGTCCGGCGGACGTGATCGAGCAGTACTTC. Based on the CDR3 plus reference TRBV19 and TRBJ2-7, the full variable domain is DGGITQSPKYLFRKEGQNVTLSCEQNLNHDAMYWYRQDPGQGLRLIYYSQIVNDFQKGDIAEGYSVSREKKESFPLTVTSAQKNPTAFYLCPADVIEQYFGPGTRLTVT.

This clone has a single count. The V call is TRBV2, the J call TRBJ1-1; D not resolved. Per germline, CDR1 SNHLY and CDR2 FYNNEI. The CDR3 has 13 residues. The ends were cut back, 7 bases at V and 1 base at J, with 10 bases in the middle. As DNA, the CDR3 is TGTGCCAGCACCTCCGACGGGAACACTGAAGCTTTCTTT. It translates to CASTSDGNTEAFF.

The rearrangement links TRBV11-2 to TRBJ2-7; D unresolved. Trimming shortened V by 6 bases and J by 3 bases, and 12 bases separated the two germline ends. Germline V gene lookup returns CDR1 SGHAT and CDR2 FQNNGV. CDR3 length: 13 amino acids. The CDR3 sequence: CASRSSRHYEQYF. CDR3 in DNA: TGTGCCAGCAGGTCTTCGAGACACTACGAGCAGTACTTC.

The chain links TRBV30 to TRBJ1-2, with a tentative D call TRBD1 (6 bases). CDR1 is GTSNPN and CDR2 is SVGIG in the germline V gene (reference sequence). The CDR3 covers 13 residues. Trimming removed 4 bases at V and 4 bases at J, with 13 bases between. CDR3 coding DNA: TGTGCCTGGACGCGCGGGACACCCTATGGCTACACCTTC. Amino acids: CAWTRGTPYGYTF.

The V call is TRBV6-5, the J call TRBJ1-4; no firm D call. The CDR3 spans 13 residues. The germline CDR1 and CDR2 sequences are MNHEY and SVGAGI. V was shortened by 0 bases and J by 8 bases, with 7 bases between the two germline ends. CDR3: CASSYSIWEKLFF. DNA for the CDR3: TGTGCCAGCAGTTACTCGATCTGGGAAAAACTGTTTTTT.

This clone occurred a few times. J is TRBJ1-5 and V is TRBV10-2; D call uncertain. V lost 3 bases and J 3 bases, leaving 9 bases between the germline ends. The CDR3 extends over 14 amino acids. The germline V gene has CDR1 WSHSY and CDR2 SAAADI. For the CDR3, the DNA is TGCGCCAGCAGTGATCAAGGGCTCAATCAGCCCCAGCATTTT. This gives the protein CASSDQGLNQPQHF.

The rearrangement joins TRBV6-6 to TRBJ1-1; the match to TRBD1 covers 7 bases. V was clipped by 6 bases and J by 0 bases; unmatched bases: 7. The germline V gene has CDR1 MNHNY and CDR2 SVGAGI (reference sequence). This CDR3 comprises 15 residues. CDR3 sequence: CASRKGQALNTEAFF. Here the CDR3 DNA reads TGTGCCAGCAGGAAAGGACAGGCTTTGAACACTGAAGCTTTCTTT.

In this sample, this clone turned up once. J is TRBJ2-2 and V is TRBV25-1; TRBD1 matches at 8 bases. With V trimmed by 1 base and J by 4 bases, 11 bases remained unmatched. From germline, CDR1 is MGHDK and CDR2 SYGVNS. The CDR3 is 18 residues long. CDR3 region: CASSEWLSRGPVTGELFF. The CDR3 DNA follows: TGTGCCAGCAGTGAATGGTTGTCCAGGGGGCCGGTCACCGGGGAGCTGTTTTTT.

A single count supports this clone. This chain uses TRBV6-1 with TRBJ2-1, with a weak D call TRBD2 (5 bases). The CDR3 consists of 11 residues. Germline CDR1 and CDR2: MNHNS and SASEGT. Trimming removed 11 bases at V and 3 bases at J, with 8 bases between. CDR3 nucleotide sequence: TGTGCCGGCCGGGGCTACAATGAGCAGTTCTTC. It translates to CAGRGYNEQFF.

This sequence joins TRBV7-3 and TRBJ2-5; the match to TRBD1 covers 7 bases. Germline values: CDR1 SGHTA, CDR2 FQGTGA. The length of the CDR3 is 17 residues. V lost 5 bases and J lost 2; bases outside the gene matches: 14. The CDR3 DNA is TGTGCCAGCAGCCATTCCCTGCCGGGACAGATGCAAGAGACCCAGTACTTC. It yields the protein CASSHSLPGQMQETQYF.

The V call is TRBV11-2, the J call TRBJ2-7; D is undetermined. CDR3 length: 16 amino acids. Trimming cost V 1 base and J 2 bases, with 15 bases left between them. CDR1 is SGHAT and CDR2 is FQNNGV in the germline V gene. The CDR3 reads CASSLVLPGATYEQYF. The DNA for the CDR3 is TGTGCCAGCAGCTTAGTTTTACCGGGCGCGACCTACGAGCAGTACTTC.

CDR3 sequence (DNA): TGCGCCAGCAGCTTAAAGGCAGGGACGGACAATGAGCAGTTCTTC. Translation gives CASSLKAGTDNEQFF. The gene calls are TRBV5-1 and TRBJ2-1; D tentatively reads TRBD1 or TRBD2 (5 bases each). CDR1 is SGHRS and CDR2 is YFSETQ in the germline V gene. This CDR3 comprises 15 residues. With 2 bases removed from V and 5 bases from J, the gap between germline ends came to 14 bases.

V and J are TRBV2 and TRBJ2-2, with TRBD2 as a possible D gene (5 bases). This CDR3 spans 15 amino acids. Deletions cut 5 bases from V and 0 bases from J, with 10 bases between. Germline values: CDR1 SNHLY, CDR2 FYNNEI. CDR3 region: CASSTDGANTGELFF. In DNA form, the CDR3 reads TGTGCCAGCAGTACCGACGGGGCGAACACCGGGGAGCTGTTTTTT.